Below are 17 T cell receptor beta chains sequenced from a single sample in a study of graft-versus-host responses after intestinal transplantation. These receptors have no known antigen. This table comes from immunoSEQ multiplex PCR, and its TCRdb copy is limited to in-frame clones, with some not included. The sample has over 75,000 clones; 85% to 95% are singletons. The sequencing here drew on unstimulated CD8+ T cells sorted from spleen or lymph node cells, taken before transplant. The receptors come from a human donor who was the organ donor for an intestinal transplant.

The chain recombines TRBV30 with TRBJ1-2; D possibly corresponds to TRBD1 (6 bases). Germline V CDR1 and CDR2: GTSNPN, SVGIG (reference sequence). The CDR3 length is 13 residues. V dropped 5 bases and J dropped 4 bases, with 14 bases sitting between them. The CDR3 sequence is CAWDWGQAYGYTF. DNA of the CDR3: TGTGCCTGGGACTGGGGACAAGCCTATGGCTACACCTTC.

This clone appeared once. The rearrangement uses TRBV7-9 and TRBJ2-3; TRBD2 aligns across 14 bases. The V gene's germline CDR1 is SEHNR and CDR2 FQNEAQ (reference sequence). V was clipped by 4 bases and J by 4 bases; unmatched bases: 10. CDR3 length: 18 amino acids. The CDR3 sequence: CASSSKGETSGGADTQYF. CDR3 nucleotides: TGTGCCAGCAGCTCCAAAGGGGAGACTAGCGGGGGGGCAGATACGCAGTATTTT.

CDR3 in DNA: TGTGCCAGCAGCGGCCCTTTCGGGGACTATAATTCACCCCTCCACTTT. Translation gives CASSGPFGDYNSPLHF. This chain joins TRBV11-2 and TRBJ1-6, with D uncertain. Deletions cut 5 bases from V and 3 bases from J, with 14 bases between. Per germline, CDR1 SGHAT and CDR2 FQNNGV. The CDR3 covers 16 residues. Full variable domain (outside the CDR3, taken from reference TRBV11-2 and TRBJ1-6): EAGVAQSPRYKIIEKRQSVAFWCNPISGHATLYWYQQILGQGPKLLIQFQNNGVVDDSQLPKDRFSAERLKGVDSTLKIQPAKLEDSAVYLCASSGPFGDYNSPLHFGNGTRLTVT.

This chain joins TRBV10-3 and TRBJ2-1; possible D gene TRBD1, 6 bases. V lost 10 bases, J lost 6 bases, and 16 bases lay in between. CDR1 is ENHRY, CDR2 SYGVKD, per germline. CDR3 length: 13 amino acids. CDR3 amino acids: CATQGTLPNEQFF. The CDR3 nucleotides read TGTGCCACACAGGGTACTCTTCCCAATGAGCAGTTCTTC.

The chain recombines TRBV9 with TRBJ2-7, with TRBD2 identical over 10 bases. Losses at the gene ends were 4 bases for V and 4 bases for J; bases not matched to a gene: 8. Looked up from germline, CDR1 is SGDLS and CDR2 is YYNGEE. The CDR3 is 15 residues long. The CDR3 is CASSPGTSALYEQYF. Here the CDR3 DNA reads TGTGCCAGCAGCCCCGGGACTAGCGCCTTATACGAGCAGTACTTC.

This sequence joins TRBV29-1 and TRBJ2-1; D unresolved. V dropped 6 bases and J dropped 6 bases, with 9 bases sitting between them. The CDR3 contains 11 residues. Germline V gene sequence: CDR1 SQVTM, CDR2 ANQGSEA. The CDR3 region is CSVAQFNEQFF. For the CDR3, the DNA is TGCAGCGTCGCACAGTTCAATGAGCAGTTCTTC.

This chain joins TRBV6-1 and TRBJ2-7, with D uncertain. V was cut by 8 bases and J by 3 bases, with 14 bases left in between. The CDR3 loop spans 13 amino acids. Germline V gene sequence: CDR1 MNHNS, CDR2 SASEGT. CDR3 in DNA: TGTGCCAGCCGCACCCGCTACCTCTACGAGCAGTACTTC. Amino acid sequence: CASRTRYLYEQYF.

The chain combines TRBV28 with TRBJ1-6; D gene unclear. CDR3 length: 15 amino acids. V was clipped by 5 bases and J by 6 bases, with 14 bases between them. CDR1 and CDR2 from the germline V gene are MDHEN and SYDVKM. In DNA, the CDR3 is TGTGCCAGCAGTCCCACCCCTAGTCGTAATTCACCCCTCCACTTT. This encodes CASSPTPSRNSPLHF. The entire variable domain, with the rest obtained from reference TRBV28 and TRBJ1-6, is as follows: DVKVTQSSRYLVKRTGEKVFLECVQDMDHENMFWYRQDPGLGLRLIYFSYDVKMKEKGDIPEGYSVSREKKERFSLILESASTNQTSMYLCASSPTPSRNSPLHFGNGTRLTVT.

The rearrangement links TRBV7-3 to TRBJ2-1; D is unclear. Germline assignment: CDR1 SGHTA and CDR2 FQGTGA. V was clipped by 5 bases and J by 7 bases, with 12 bases between them. The CDR3 totals 13 residues. The CDR3 is CASSASISNEQFF. The CDR3 DNA reads as TGTGCCAGCAGCGCGAGTATTTCTAATGAGCAGTTCTTC. The full variable domain, its missing parts supplied by reference TRBV7-3 and TRBJ2-1, is GAGVSQTPSNKVTEKGKYVELRCDPISGHTALYWYRQSLGQGPEFLIYFQGTGAADDSGLPNDRFFAVRPEGSVSTLKIQRTERGDSAVYLCASSASISNEQFFGPGTRLTVL.

The CDR3 loop is CASGHNAGAYEQYF. The CDR3 DNA follows: TGTGCCAGCGGACATAACGCAGGGGCCTACGAGCAGTACTTC. The chain couples TRBV28 to TRBJ2-7, with a possible D match to TRBD1 (6 bases). This CDR3 comprises 14 residues. Germline CDR1 MDHEN, CDR2 SYDVKM. V gave up 8 bases and J gave up 2 bases, with 16 bases separating them.

The chain joins TRBV5-1 to TRBJ2-1; 9 positions agree with TRBD1. Germline-derived CDR1 and CDR2 are SGHRS and YFSETQ. The CDR3 has 14 amino acids. V was clipped by 8 bases and J by 8 bases; unmatched bases: 11. The CDR3 is CASRGQGLFDEQFF. CDR3 sequence (DNA): TGCGCCAGTAGGGGACAGGGATTGTTCGATGAGCAGTTCTTC.

Only one count was recorded for this clone. The J gene is TRBJ1-4, the V gene TRBV12-5, with D perhaps matching TRBD1 (6 bases). CDR3 length: 17 amino acids. Germline V gene lookup returns CDR1 LGHNT and CDR2 FRNRAP. Between the trimmed V and J ends, which lost 1 base and 4 bases, there was a span of 16 bases. The CDR3 sequence is CASGLALPGQDNEKLFF. The CDR3 DNA follows: TGTGCTAGTGGTTTGGCCCTACCGGGACAAGATAATGAAAAACTGTTTTTT.

V and J are TRBV7-3 and TRBJ2-7; a possible D gene is TRBD1 (5 bases). The germline V gene encodes CDR1 SGHTA and CDR2 FQGTGA. The CDR3 loop spans 13 amino acids. V lost 0 bases, J lost 3 bases, and 6 bases lay in between. The CDR3 bases are TGTGCCAGCAGCTTAACTCAGGGCTACGAGCAGTACTTC. As protein: CASSLTQGYEQYF.

The chain combines TRBV7-9 with TRBJ2-3; 11 bases match TRBD2. Germline trimming cut 2 bases from V and 3 bases from J; bases unmatched to any gene: 7. CDR1 is SEHNR and CDR2 is FQNEAQ in the germline V gene (reference sequence). This CDR3 has 17 amino acids. This chain's CDR3 is CASSLLTSGSFTDTQYF. DNA of the CDR3: TGTGCCAGCAGCTTACTAACTAGCGGGAGTTTTACAGATACGCAGTATTTT.

The chain couples TRBV5-6 to TRBJ2-5; 11 bases are a match to TRBD2. The CDR3 runs to 16 residues. Germline assignment: CDR1 SGHDT and CDR2 YYEEEE. J gave up 9 bases and V 3 bases, and 13 bases lay outside the gene matches. CDR3 sequence: CASSWGTSGDLGAQYF. In DNA, the CDR3 is TGTGCCAGCAGCTGGGGGACTAGCGGAGACCTTGGGGCCCAGTACTTC.

This chain connects TRBV4-1 to TRBJ2-7, with 11 bases lining up with TRBD2. Germline values: CDR1 MGHRA, CDR2 YSYEKL. The CDR3 extends over 15 amino acids. With V trimmed by 0 bases and J by 12 bases, 10 bases remained unmatched. The CDR3 reads CASSQDHAGLADRYF. The CDR3 DNA reads as TGCGCCAGCAGCCAAGATCACGCGGGACTAGCGGATAGGTACTTC.

This clone was recorded once. Here the CDR3 reads CASSLAGMGYEQYF. The CDR3 DNA sequence: TGTGCCAGCAGTTTAGCGGGGATGGGCTACGAGCAGTACTTC. V usage is TRBV27 and J usage is TRBJ2-7, with TRBD2 as a possible D gene (6 bases). With 2 bases removed from V and 3 bases from J, the gap between germline ends came to 11 bases. Germline values: CDR1 MNHEY, CDR2 SMNVEV (reference sequence). The CDR3 is made up of 14 amino acids.